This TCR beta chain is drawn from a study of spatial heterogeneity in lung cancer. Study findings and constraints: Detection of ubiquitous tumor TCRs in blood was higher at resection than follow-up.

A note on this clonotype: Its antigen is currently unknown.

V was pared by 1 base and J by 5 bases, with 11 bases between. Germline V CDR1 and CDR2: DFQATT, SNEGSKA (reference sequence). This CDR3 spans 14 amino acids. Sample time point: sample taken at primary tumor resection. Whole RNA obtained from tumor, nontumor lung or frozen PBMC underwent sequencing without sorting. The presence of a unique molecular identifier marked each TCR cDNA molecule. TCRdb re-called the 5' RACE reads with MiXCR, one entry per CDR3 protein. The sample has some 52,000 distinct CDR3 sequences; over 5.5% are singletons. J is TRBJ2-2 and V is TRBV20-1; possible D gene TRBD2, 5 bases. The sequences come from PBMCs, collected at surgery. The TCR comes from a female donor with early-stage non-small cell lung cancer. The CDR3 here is CSARAGSRTGELFF. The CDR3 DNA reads TGCAGTGCTAGAGCGGGATCAAGGACCGGGGAGCTGTTTTTT.